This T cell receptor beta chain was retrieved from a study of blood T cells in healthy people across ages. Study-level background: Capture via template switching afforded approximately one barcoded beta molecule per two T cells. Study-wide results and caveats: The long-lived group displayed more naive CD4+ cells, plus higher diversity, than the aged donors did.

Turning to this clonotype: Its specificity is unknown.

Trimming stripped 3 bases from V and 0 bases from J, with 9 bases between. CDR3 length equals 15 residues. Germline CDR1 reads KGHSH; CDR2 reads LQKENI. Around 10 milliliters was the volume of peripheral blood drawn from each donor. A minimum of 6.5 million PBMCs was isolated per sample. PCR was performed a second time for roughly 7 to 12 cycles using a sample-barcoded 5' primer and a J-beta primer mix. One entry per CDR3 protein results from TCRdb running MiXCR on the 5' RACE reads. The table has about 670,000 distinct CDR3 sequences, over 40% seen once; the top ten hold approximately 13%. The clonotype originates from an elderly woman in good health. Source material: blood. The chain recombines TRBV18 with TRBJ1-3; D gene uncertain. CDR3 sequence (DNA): TGTGCCAGCTCACCCGGATTGGTCTCTGGAAACACCATATATTTT. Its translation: CASSPGLVSGNTIYF.